Presented here are 26 T cell receptor beta chains from one specimen sequenced in a study of cytomegalovirus exposure and HLA in healthy donors. TCRdb keeps only in-frame clones here, not all; method: immunoSEQ multiplex PCR. The sample includes under 200,000 clones, 95% to 97% of them seen just once. Material: PBMCs. The receptors were sampled from a woman younger than 30 in good health and CMV-seronegative.

The CDR3 sequence is CASSGRDFPITEAFF. DNA for the CDR3: TGTGCCAGTAGTGGCAGGGACTTTCCTATCACTGAAGCTTTCTTT. This chain connects TRBV19 to TRBJ1-1; D may be TRBD1 (5 bases). Germline-derived CDR1 and CDR2 are LNHDA and SQIVND (reference sequence). The CDR3 is made up of 15 amino acids. V shed 5 bases and J shed 4 bases, with 17 bases lying between them.

This sequence joins TRBV5-5 and TRBJ2-3; D might be TRBD1 (5 bases). CDR3 length: 14 amino acids. Per germline, CDR1 SGHKS and CDR2 YYEKEE (reference sequence). V was clipped by 6 bases and J by 2 bases, with 13 bases between them. CDR3 amino acids: CASNLVGATDTQYF. The CDR3 nucleotides are TGTGCCAGCAATCTCGTAGGGGCCACAGATACGCAGTATTTT.

This chain connects TRBV30 to TRBJ2-1; tentatively, D is TRBD2 (5 bases). Germline CDR1 is GTSNPN and CDR2 is SVGIG (reference sequence). V shed 7 bases and J shed 0 bases, with 10 bases lying between them. The CDR3 has 13 amino acids. CDR3 coding DNA: TGTGCCTCACTAGGCATCTCCTACAATGAGCAGTTCTTC. Protein product: CASLGISYNEQFF.

The chain uses TRBV29-1 and TRBJ1-2; 8 positions agree with TRBD1. The CDR3 spans 12 residues. Trimming cost V 6 bases and J 4 bases; bases outside gene matches: 4. Germline V gives CDR1 SQVTM, CDR2 ANQGSEA. The CDR3 DNA reads as TGCAGCGTCGCCGACAGGGGCTATGGCTACACCTTC. It specifies CSVADRGYGYTF.

The chain links TRBV13 to TRBJ2-5; 11 bases agree with TRBD2. CDR1 and CDR2 from the germline V gene are PRHDT and FYEKMQ (reference sequence). V shed 2 bases and J 4 bases; nucleotides not matched to a gene: 12. The CDR3 runs 18 residues. As DNA, the CDR3 is TGTGCCAGCAGCTTATCGGGACTAGCGGTGATTGGCGGAGAGACCCAGTACTTC. This gives the protein CASSLSGLAVIGGETQYF.

The V call is TRBV7-2, the J call TRBJ1-2, with 7 positions matching TRBD1. Germline V gene lookup returns CDR1 SGHTA and CDR2 FQGNSA. The V and J ends lost 5 bases and 2 bases, in that order; junction bases with no gene match: 8. The CDR3 consists of 15 residues. The CDR3 region is CASSPGQETNYGYTF. CDR3 nucleotides: TGTGCCAGCAGCCCAGGACAGGAAACGAACTATGGCTACACCTTC.

The J gene is TRBJ2-1, the V gene TRBV6-4; unclear D gene. The germline V gene has CDR1 MRHNA and CDR2 SNTAGT. This CDR3 is built from 15 residues. Trimming stripped 2 bases from V and 0 bases from J, with 8 bases between. CDR3: CASSDGSSSYNEQFF. In DNA, the CDR3 is TGTGCCAGCAGTGACGGCTCCAGCTCCTACAATGAGCAGTTCTTC.

The chain combines TRBV5-4 with TRBJ2-7; 8 bases align to TRBD1. Germline V lookup: CDR1 SGHNT, CDR2 YYREEE (reference sequence). The CDR3 contains 14 residues. J was trimmed by 6 bases and V by 5 bases; bases with no gene match: 10. CDR3 in DNA: TGTGCCAGCAGTGGACAGGGAACTCAAGCCGAGCAGTACTTC. It codes for CASSGQGTQAEQYF.

This clone was seen a single time. The chain is built from TRBV5-1 and TRBJ1-1; the match to TRBD1 covers 12 bases. V was clipped by 4 bases and J by 4 bases; unmatched bases: 5. Germline lookup yields CDR1 SGHRS and CDR2 YFSETQ. This CDR3 region has 15 residues. Here the CDR3 reads CASSHGTGGATEAFF. The CDR3 DNA follows: TGCGCCAGCAGCCATGGGACAGGGGGCGCCACTGAAGCTTTCTTT.

Comment on this clone: The sample carries other DNA sequences with the same CDR3. The genes are TRBV9 and TRBJ2-5; tentatively, D is TRBD1 (6 bases). The germline CDR1 and CDR2 sequences are SGDLS and YYNGEE. V was cut by 0 bases and J by 5 bases, with 8 bases left in between. This CDR3 region has 13 residues. CDR3 protein: CASSVDRGETQYF. The CDR3 region has the DNA TGTGCCAGCAGCGTAGATAGGGGGGAGACCCAGTACTTC. Full variable domain (missing parts from reference TRBV9 and TRBJ2-5): DSGVTQTPKHLITATGQRVTLRCSPRSGDLSVYWYQQSLDQGLQFLIQYYNGEERAKGNILERFSAQQFPDLHSELNLSSLELGDSALYFCASSVDRGETQYFGPGTRLLVL.

A few counts support this clone. The CDR3 DNA follows: TGTGCCAGCAGCGTAGCTCCACAGCAAGAGACCCAGTACTTC. As protein: CASSVAPQQETQYF. This sequence joins TRBV9 and TRBJ2-5, with no clear D. The CDR3 totals 14 residues. Germline V gives CDR1 SGDLS, CDR2 YYNGEE. V lost 0 bases, J lost 2 bases, and 8 bases lay in between.

The rearrangement uses TRBV7-2 and TRBJ1-2; D gene ambiguous. The CDR3 contains 13 residues. Per the germline V gene, CDR1 is SGHTA and CDR2 is FQGNSA. Trimming shortened V by 5 bases and J by 7 bases, and 14 bases separated the two germline ends. CDR3 sequence (DNA): TGTGCCAGCAGCCTCTACCAGGCCAGTGGCTACACCTTC. Residues: CASSLYQASGYTF.

This clone was found a few times. The chain carries TRBV2 and TRBJ1-5, with unresolved D. The CDR3 extends over 13 amino acids. Per the germline V gene, CDR1 is SNHLY and CDR2 is FYNNEI. V was cut by 2 bases and J by 7 bases, with 9 bases left in between. In nucleotides, the CDR3 is TGTGCCAGCAGTGAATTTGGAGAACAGCCCCAGCATTTT. Its translation is CASSEFGEQPQHF. The full variable domain, its missing parts supplied by reference TRBV2 and TRBJ1-5, is EPEVTQTPSHQVTQMGQEVILRCVPISNHLYFYWYRQILGQKVEFLVSFYNNEISEKSEIFDDQFSVERPDGSNFTLKIRSTKLEDSAMYFCASSEFGEQPQHFGDGTRLSIL.

The CDR3 coding sequence is TGTGCCAGCAGCTTAAGACGGGGGTTAGATACGCAGTATTTT. Translation gives CASSLRRGLDTQYF. V is TRBV5-4 and J is TRBJ2-3, with D maybe TRBD2 (6 bases). Trimming removed 2 bases from V and 5 bases from J, with 12 bases in between. The length of the CDR3 is 14 residues. The germline V gene encodes CDR1 SGHNT and CDR2 YYREEE (reference sequence).

The gene calls are TRBV19 and TRBJ2-7; D possibly corresponds to TRBD2 (6 bases). Germline V gives CDR1 LNHDA, CDR2 SQIVND (reference sequence). The CDR3 extends over 14 amino acids. Trimming took 3 bases from V and 1 from J, leaving 10 bases between them. The CDR3 region has the DNA TGTGCCAGTAGTATCGGCGGGGAATCCTACGAGCAGTACTTC. It translates to CASSIGGESYEQYF.

The chain carries TRBV6-5 and TRBJ1-6, with 7 bases that match TRBD1. The CDR3 length is 15 residues. Losses at the gene ends were 3 bases for V and 10 bases for J; bases not matched to a gene: 9. Germline CDR1 is MNHEY and CDR2 is SVGAGI. The chain's CDR3 is CASSYLDRTISPLHF. In DNA form, the CDR3 reads TGTGCCAGCAGTTATTTGGACAGGACGATCTCACCCCTCCACTTT.

This clone occurred once. The CDR3 DNA reads TGCGCCAGCAGCCAAGTCCCCTTTGACAGTTTGTACGAGCAGTACTTC. This encodes CASSQVPFDSLYEQYF. This rearrangement joins TRBV4-1 to TRBJ2-7, with D possibly being TRBD1 (5 bases). From germline, CDR1 is MGHRA and CDR2 YSYEKL. The CDR3 is 16 residues long. Trimming stripped 1 base from V and 4 bases from J, with 17 bases between.

This sequence joins TRBV19 and TRBJ1-1; D gene unclear. Trimming removed 5 bases from V and 7 bases from J, with 8 bases in between. The CDR3 is made up of 11 amino acids. Looked up from germline, CDR1 is LNHDA and CDR2 is SQIVND (reference sequence). CDR3 coding DNA: TGTGCCAGTAGTTTCGGACTTGAAGCTTTCTTT. Its translation: CASSFGLEAFF.

The chain recombines TRBV4-2 with TRBJ1-3; the D gene is possibly TRBD1 (5 bases). The CDR3 is 12 amino acids. Germline CDR1 reads LGHNA; CDR2 reads YNFKEQ. Trimming left V 7 bases short and J 2 bases short, with 6 bases between. The CDR3 region has the DNA TGTGCCAGCAAGGGGACTGGAAACACCATATATTTT. It codes for CASKGTGNTIYF.

V is TRBV14 and J is TRBJ1-1; the D is unclear. This CDR3 is built from 13 residues. Trimming shortened V by 3 bases and J by 10 bases, and 15 bases separated the two germline ends. In germline, CDR1 is SGHDN, CDR2 FVKESK. DNA of the CDR3: TGTGCCAGCAGCCAGAGACTCGTGCAGAGAGCTTTCTTT. This encodes CASSQRLVQRAFF.

This clone has just one count. The rearrangement uses TRBV5-4 and TRBJ2-3, with 7 bases matching TRBD2. Losses at the gene ends were 0 bases for V and 4 bases for J; bases not matched to a gene: 11. Germline loops: CDR1 SGHNT, CDR2 YYREEE (reference sequence). The CDR3 covers 17 residues. The CDR3 loop is CASSLALAGETPDTQYF. The CDR3 nucleotides are TGTGCCAGCAGCTTGGCCTTGGCGGGGGAAACCCCAGATACGCAGTATTTT.

This chain connects TRBV13 to TRBJ2-1, with TRBD2 matching 10 bases. The CDR3 loop spans 19 amino acids. Germline V gene lookup returns CDR1 PRHDT and CDR2 FYEKMQ (reference sequence). V shed 1 base and J 6 bases; nucleotides not matched to a gene: 15. The CDR3 loop reads CASSLAAGGPHGGTNEQFF. The CDR3, as DNA: TGTGCCAGCAGCTTAGCAGCGGGGGGGCCCCACGGGGGTACCAATGAGCAGTTCTTC.

This clone was detected only once. J is TRBJ2-1 and V is TRBV14, with 7 bases aligning to TRBD2. Germline CDR1 and CDR2: SGHDN and FVKESK. CDR3 size: 16 residues. The ends lost 2 bases at V and 2 bases at J; junction bases unmatched: 6. The CDR3 region is CASSQLGRGTYNEQFF. DNA of the CDR3: TGTGCCAGCAGCCAACTGGGGCGGGGGACCTACAATGAGCAGTTCTTC.

V and J are TRBV18 and TRBJ1-2; D perhaps matches TRBD1 (6 bases). V gave up 4 bases and J gave up 0 bases, with 18 bases separating them. Germline CDR1 is KGHSH and CDR2 is LQKENI. CDR3 size: 17 residues. DNA for the CDR3: TGTGCCAGCTCACTATTACAGGGAAAGCATACTAACTATGGCTACACCTTC. Amino acid sequence: CASSLLQGKHTNYGYTF.

The V call is TRBV5-1, the J call TRBJ1-1, with TRBD1 matching 10 bases. The CDR3 is 15 amino acids. Germline CDR1 and CDR2: SGHRS and YFSETQ. Trimming took 3 bases from V and 4 from J; bases not matched to a gene: 6. The CDR3 DNA follows: TGCGCCAGCAGCTGGGGGACAGGGGCCCCCACTGAAGCTTTCTTT. Translating it yields CASSWGTGAPTEAFF. Complete variable domain (other parts from reference TRBV5-1 and TRBJ1-1): KAGVTQTPRYLIKTRGQQVTLSCSPISGHRSVSWYQQTPGQGLQFLFEYFSETQRNKGNFPGRFSGRQFSNSRSEMNVSTLELGDSALYLCASSWGTGAPTEAFFGQGTRLTVV.

In DNA form, the CDR3 reads TGTGCCAGCAGCTTAGGGAGGACAGGGCCCTACGAGCAGTACTTC. Translating gives CASSLGRTGPYEQYF. The chain carries TRBV7-8 and TRBJ2-7; 8 bases match TRBD1. V shed 1 base, J shed 2 bases, and the junction held 4 bases outside the gene matches. CDR3 size: 15 residues. Germline V gene sequence: CDR1 SGHVS, CDR2 FQNEAQ.